These 12 T cell receptor beta chains share one sample of origin, sequenced in a study of T cells in localized non-small cell lung cancer. Profiling relied on immunoSEQ multiplex PCR, and the TCRdb table lists in-frame clones only, not all of them. The sample lists 20,000 to 25,000 clones, approximately 84% seen once, with 2% to 3% in the top ten. The input for sequencing was peripheral blood, taken before any cancer treatment. The receptors here all came from a man aged 35-75 years with stage I lung adenocarcinoma.

This clone is a singleton in its sample. The chain employs TRBV5-6 and TRBJ2-5, with D hard to call. The CDR3 has 16 amino acids. In germline, CDR1 is SGHDT, CDR2 YYEEEE. V was shortened by 4 bases and J by 0 bases, with 16 bases between the two germline ends. Here the CDR3 reads CASSPTAGWYQETQYF. DNA for the CDR3: TGTGCCAGCAGCCCCACCGCCGGGTGGTACCAAGAGACCCAGTACTTC.

This clone was recorded only once. This chain uses TRBV11-2 with TRBJ2-3; D might be TRBD1 (6 bases). V lost 3 bases, J lost 4 bases, and 14 bases lay in between. Germline loops: CDR1 SGHAT, CDR2 FQNNGV. This CDR3 spans 15 amino acids. The CDR3 spells CASSFTPDSSDTQYF. The CDR3 region has the DNA TGTGCCAGCAGCTTCACCCCGGACAGCTCAGATACGCAGTATTTT.

The rearrangement uses TRBV28 and TRBJ2-7; D is unclear. The CDR3 extends over 14 amino acids. V was shortened by 2 bases and J by 2 bases, with 10 bases between the two germline ends. Germline V lookup: CDR1 MDHEN, CDR2 SYDVKM. CDR3 bases: TGTGCCAGCAGTTTAAATCACGCACCCTACGAGCAGTACTTC. Protein: CASSLNHAPYEQYF.

This clone came up once. This chain uses TRBV10-3 with TRBJ2-7; 7 bases align to TRBD2. Germline V CDR1 and CDR2: ENHRY, SYGVKD. The CDR3 consists of 15 residues. After removal of 8 bases from V and 2 bases from J, the junction contained 12 bases not matched to a gene. The CDR3 region is CAISQMVAGAYEQYF. The CDR3 nucleotides are TGTGCCATCTCGCAGATGGTGGCGGGGGCCTACGAGCAGTACTTC.

J is TRBJ2-1 and V is TRBV25-1; a possible D gene is TRBD1 (6 bases). The CDR3 consists of 13 residues. V lost 3 bases and J lost 3, with 6 bases in between. From germline, CDR1 is MGHDK and CDR2 SYGVNS. This CDR3 reads CASSEDSYNEQFF. The CDR3 coding sequence is TGTGCCAGCAGTGAGGACAGCTACAATGAGCAGTTCTTC.

The chain employs TRBV7-6 and TRBJ2-7; D is ambiguous. Germline lookup yields CDR1 SGHVS and CDR2 FNYEAQ. Between the trimmed V and J ends, which lost 1 base and 0 bases, there was a span of 16 bases. The CDR3 has 17 amino acids. The CDR3 spells CASSLGNNLLGSYEQYF. The CDR3 coding sequence is TGTGCCAGCAGCTTAGGAAACAATCTGCTTGGCTCCTACGAGCAGTACTTC.

The rearrangement uses TRBV7-2 and TRBJ2-7; a possible D gene is TRBD2 (6 bases). This CDR3 comprises 14 residues. The V gene's germline CDR1 is SGHTA and CDR2 FQGNSA. V was shortened by 4 bases and J by 3 bases, with 13 bases between the two germline ends. CDR3 loop: CASSSQWRDYEQYF. CDR3 DNA: TGTGCCAGCAGCTCCCAATGGCGGGACTACGAGCAGTACTTC.

This clone is a singleton in its sample. The chain joins TRBV10-3 to TRBJ2-7, with 7 bases lining up with TRBD1. CDR3 length equals 13 residues. Unmatched junction bases numbered 5, after V lost 6 bases and J lost 3 bases. The germline gives CDR1 ENHRY, CDR2 SYGVKD. CDR3 in amino acids: CAISQGVGYEQYF. CDR3 bases: TGTGCCATCAGCCAGGGGGTCGGCTACGAGCAGTACTTC.

This sequence joins TRBV11-2 and TRBJ2-2; D remains unclear. CDR1 and CDR2 from the germline V gene are SGHAT and FQNNGV. The CDR3 has 13 residues. V lost 1 base, J lost 8 bases, and 8 bases lay in between. The CDR3 here is CASSLVGTGELFF. In DNA form, the CDR3 reads TGTGCCAGCAGCTTAGTGGGTACAGGGGAGCTGTTTTTT.

This clone was recorded a few times. The rearrangement uses TRBV7-2 and TRBJ1-4; D is unclear. CDR3 length: 16 residues. Germline V gene data show CDR1 as SGHTA and CDR2 as FQGNSA. V was pared by 3 bases and J by 3 bases, with 14 bases between. This CDR3 is CASSFLPTGPNEKLFF. DNA for the CDR3: TGTGCCAGCAGCTTTTTGCCCACGGGCCCTAATGAAAAACTGTTTTTT.

The chain couples TRBV27 to TRBJ2-7, with D maybe TRBD2 (5 bases). Trimming removed 6 bases at V and 4 bases at J, with 19 bases between. The V gene's germline CDR1 is MNHEY and CDR2 SMNVEV (reference sequence). This CDR3 comprises 15 residues. The CDR3 DNA reads as TGTGCCAGCAGCTCCCATGGGAGTGGGGAATACGAGCAGTACTTC. This sequence encodes CASSSHGSGEYEQYF.

The V call is TRBV7-2, the J call TRBJ2-1, with D perhaps TRBD2 (5 bases). Between the trimmed V and J ends, which lost 2 bases and 2 bases, there was a span of 13 bases. Germline V gene lookup returns CDR1 SGHTA and CDR2 FQGNSA. This CDR3 contains 16 residues. CDR3 protein: CASSLLAPTTYNEQFF. The DNA of the CDR3 is TGTGCCAGCAGCTTACTAGCCCCTACGACCTACAATGAGCAGTTCTTC.